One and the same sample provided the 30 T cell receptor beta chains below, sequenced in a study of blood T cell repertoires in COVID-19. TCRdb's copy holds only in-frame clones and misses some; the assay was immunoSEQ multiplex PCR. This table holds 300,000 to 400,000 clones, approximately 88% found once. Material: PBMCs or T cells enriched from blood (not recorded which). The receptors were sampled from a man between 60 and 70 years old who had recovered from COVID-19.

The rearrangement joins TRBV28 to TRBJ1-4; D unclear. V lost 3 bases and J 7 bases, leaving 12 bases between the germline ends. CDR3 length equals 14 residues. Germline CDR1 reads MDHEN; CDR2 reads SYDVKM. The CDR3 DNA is TGTGCCAGCAGTTTGGCAGGTTATGGTGAAAAACTGTTTTTT. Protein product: CASSLAGYGEKLFF. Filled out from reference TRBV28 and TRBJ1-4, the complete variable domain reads DVKVTQSSRYLVKRTGEKVFLECVQDMDHENMFWYRQDPGLGLRLIYFSYDVKMKEKGDIPEGYSVSREKKERFSLILESASTNQTSMYLCASSLAGYGEKLFFGSGTQLSVL.

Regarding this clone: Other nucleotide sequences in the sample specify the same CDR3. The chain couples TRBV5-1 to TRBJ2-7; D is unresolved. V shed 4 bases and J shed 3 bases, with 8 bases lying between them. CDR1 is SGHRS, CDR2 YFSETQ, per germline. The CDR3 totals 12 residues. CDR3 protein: CASSPSSYEQYF. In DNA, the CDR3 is TGCGCCAGCAGCCCCTCCAGCTACGAGCAGTACTTC.

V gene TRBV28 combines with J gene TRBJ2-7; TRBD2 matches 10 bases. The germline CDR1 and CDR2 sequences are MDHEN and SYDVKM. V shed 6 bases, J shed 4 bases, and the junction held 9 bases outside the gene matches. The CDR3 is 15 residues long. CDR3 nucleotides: TGTGCCAGCAGGCCCACCGGGACTAGCGAGTACGAGCAGTACTTC. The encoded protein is CASRPTGTSEYEQYF.

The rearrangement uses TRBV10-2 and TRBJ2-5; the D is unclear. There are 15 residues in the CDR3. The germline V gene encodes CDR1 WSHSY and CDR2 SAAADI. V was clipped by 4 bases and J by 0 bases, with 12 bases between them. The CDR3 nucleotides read TGCGCCAGCAGTGGGAGTAGCAGATACCAAGAGACCCAGTACTTC. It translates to CASSGSSRYQETQYF.

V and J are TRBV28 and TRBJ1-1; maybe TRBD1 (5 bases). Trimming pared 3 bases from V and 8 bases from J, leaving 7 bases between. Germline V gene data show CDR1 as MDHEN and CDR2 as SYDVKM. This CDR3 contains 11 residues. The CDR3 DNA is TGTGCCAGCAGTTTCAGGGTGGAAGCTTTCTTT. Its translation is CASSFRVEAFF.

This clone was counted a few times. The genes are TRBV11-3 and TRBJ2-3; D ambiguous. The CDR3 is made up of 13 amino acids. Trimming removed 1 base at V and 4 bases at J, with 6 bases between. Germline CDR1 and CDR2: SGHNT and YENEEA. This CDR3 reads CASSLGPADTQYF. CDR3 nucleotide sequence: TGTGCCAGCAGCTTAGGGCCCGCAGATACGCAGTATTTT.

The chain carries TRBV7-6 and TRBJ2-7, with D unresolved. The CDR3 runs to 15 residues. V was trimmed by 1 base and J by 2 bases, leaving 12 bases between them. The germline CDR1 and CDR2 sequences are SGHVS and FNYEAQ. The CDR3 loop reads CASSLGPGYTYEQYF. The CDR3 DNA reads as TGTGCCAGCAGCTTAGGACCAGGCTATACCTACGAGCAGTACTTC.

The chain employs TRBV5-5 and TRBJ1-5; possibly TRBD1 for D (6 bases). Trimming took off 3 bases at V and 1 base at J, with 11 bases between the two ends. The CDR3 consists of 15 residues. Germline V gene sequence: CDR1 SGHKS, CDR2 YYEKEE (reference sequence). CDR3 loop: CASSSGTISNQPQHF. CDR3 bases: TGTGCCAGCAGCTCCGGGACAATAAGCAATCAGCCCCAGCATTTT.

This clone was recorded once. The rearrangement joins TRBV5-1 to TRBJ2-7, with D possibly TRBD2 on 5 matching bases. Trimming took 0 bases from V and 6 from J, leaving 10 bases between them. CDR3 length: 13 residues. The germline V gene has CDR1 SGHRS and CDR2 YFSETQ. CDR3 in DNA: TGCGCCAGCAGCTTGGATCTAGCAGGCGAGCAGTACTTC. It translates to CASSLDLAGEQYF.

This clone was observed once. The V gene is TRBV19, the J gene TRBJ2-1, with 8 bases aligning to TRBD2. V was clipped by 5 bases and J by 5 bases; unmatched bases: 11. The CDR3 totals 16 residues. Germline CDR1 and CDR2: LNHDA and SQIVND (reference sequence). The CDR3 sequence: CASSALFAGGHNEQFF. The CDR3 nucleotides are TGTGCCAGTAGTGCACTTTTTGCGGGAGGCCACAATGAGCAGTTCTTC.

The DNA for the CDR3 is TGTGCCAGCAGCCAAAGGGAGACAGGGGATGGCTACACCTTC. Its translation is CASSQRETGDGYTF. This chain links TRBV6-5 with TRBJ1-2, with TRBD1 matching 8 bases. The CDR3 loop spans 14 amino acids. Germline lookup yields CDR1 MNHEY and CDR2 SVGAGI. J gave up 6 bases and V 6 bases, and 9 bases lay outside the gene matches.

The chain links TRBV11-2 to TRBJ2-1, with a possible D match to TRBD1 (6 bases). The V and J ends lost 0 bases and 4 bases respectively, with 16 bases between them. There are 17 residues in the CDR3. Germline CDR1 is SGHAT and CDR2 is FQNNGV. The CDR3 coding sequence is TGTGCCAGCAGCTTAGATAGCAGGGGCCCGGGGTACAATGAGCAGTTCTTC. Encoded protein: CASSLDSRGPGYNEQFF.

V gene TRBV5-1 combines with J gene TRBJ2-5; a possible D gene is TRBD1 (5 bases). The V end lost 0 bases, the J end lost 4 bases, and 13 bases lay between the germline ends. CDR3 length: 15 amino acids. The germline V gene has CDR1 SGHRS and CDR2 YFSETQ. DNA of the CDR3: TGCGCCAGCAGCTTGGGGGGCCCAAACTTAGAGACCCAGTACTTC. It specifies CASSLGGPNLETQYF.

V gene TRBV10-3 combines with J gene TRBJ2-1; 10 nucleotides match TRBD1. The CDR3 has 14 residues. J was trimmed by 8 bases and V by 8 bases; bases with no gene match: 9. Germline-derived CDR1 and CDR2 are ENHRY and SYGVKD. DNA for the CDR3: TGTGCCATCCAGCCGGGACAGGGGAAGGATGAGCAGTTCTTC. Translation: CAIQPGQGKDEQFF.

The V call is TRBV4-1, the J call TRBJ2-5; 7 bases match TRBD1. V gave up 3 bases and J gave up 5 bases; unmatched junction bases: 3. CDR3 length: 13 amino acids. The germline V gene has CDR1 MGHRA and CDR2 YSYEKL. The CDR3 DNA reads TGCGCCAGCAGCCAGAGGGGGCAGGAGACCCAGTACTTC. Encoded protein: CASSQRGQETQYF.

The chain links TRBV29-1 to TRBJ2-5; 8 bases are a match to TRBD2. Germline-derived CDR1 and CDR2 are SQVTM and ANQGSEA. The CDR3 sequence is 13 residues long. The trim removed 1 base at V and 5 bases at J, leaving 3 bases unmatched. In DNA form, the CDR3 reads TGCAGCGTTGAAGGGGCGGGAGGTGAGACCCAGTACTTC. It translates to CSVEGAGGETQYF.

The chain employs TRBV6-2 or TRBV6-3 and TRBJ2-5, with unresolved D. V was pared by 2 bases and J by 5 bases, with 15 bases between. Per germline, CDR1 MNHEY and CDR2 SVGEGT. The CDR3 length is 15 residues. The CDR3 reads CASSYVSRRKETQYF. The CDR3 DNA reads TGTGCCAGCAGTTACGTTAGCAGACGTAAGGAGACCCAGTACTTC.

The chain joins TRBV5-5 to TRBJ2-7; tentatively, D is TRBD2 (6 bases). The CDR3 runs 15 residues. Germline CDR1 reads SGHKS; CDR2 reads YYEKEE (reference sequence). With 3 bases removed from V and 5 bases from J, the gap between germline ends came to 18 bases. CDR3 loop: CASSSTHGGSHEQYF. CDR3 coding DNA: TGTGCCAGCAGCTCAACCCACGGAGGGTCCCACGAGCAGTACTTC.

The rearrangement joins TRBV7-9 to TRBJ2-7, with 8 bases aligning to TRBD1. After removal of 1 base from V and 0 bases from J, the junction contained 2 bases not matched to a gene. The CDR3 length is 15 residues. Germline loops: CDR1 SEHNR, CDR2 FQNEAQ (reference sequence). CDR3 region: CASSLGGTGSYEQYF. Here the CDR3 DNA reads TGTGCCAGCAGCTTAGGAGGGACAGGCTCCTACGAGCAGTACTTC. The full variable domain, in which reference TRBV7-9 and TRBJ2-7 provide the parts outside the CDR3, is DTGVSQNPRHKITKRGQNVTFRCDPISEHNRLYWYRQTLGQGPEFLTYFQNEAQLEKSRLLSDRFSAERPKGSFSTLEIQRTEQGDSAMYLCASSLGGTGSYEQYFGPGTRLTVT.

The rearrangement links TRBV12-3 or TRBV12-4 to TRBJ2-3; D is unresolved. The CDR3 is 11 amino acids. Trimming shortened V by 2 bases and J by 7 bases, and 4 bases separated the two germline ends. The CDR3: CASSLSYTQYF. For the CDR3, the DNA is TGTGCCAGCAGTTTAAGCTATACGCAGTATTTT.

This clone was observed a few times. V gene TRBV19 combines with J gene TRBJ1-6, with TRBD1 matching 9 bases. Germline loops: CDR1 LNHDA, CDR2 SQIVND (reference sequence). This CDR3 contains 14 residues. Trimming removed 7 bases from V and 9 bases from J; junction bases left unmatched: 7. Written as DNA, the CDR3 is TGTGCCAGTACCTGGGGACAGGGAAGTTCACCCCTCCACTTT. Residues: CASTWGQGSSPLHF.

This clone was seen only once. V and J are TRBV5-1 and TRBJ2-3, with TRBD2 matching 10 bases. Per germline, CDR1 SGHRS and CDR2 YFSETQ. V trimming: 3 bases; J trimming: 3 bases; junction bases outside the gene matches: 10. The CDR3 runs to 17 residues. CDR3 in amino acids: CASSSGGAGGPTDTQYF. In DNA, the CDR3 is TGCGCCAGCAGCTCGGGGGGAGCGGGAGGGCCGACAGATACGCAGTATTTT. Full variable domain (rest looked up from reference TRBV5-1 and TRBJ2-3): KAGVTQTPRYLIKTRGQQVTLSCSPISGHRSVSWYQQTPGQGLQFLFEYFSETQRNKGNFPGRFSGRQFSNSRSEMNVSTLELGDSALYLCASSSGGAGGPTDTQYFGPGTRLTVL.

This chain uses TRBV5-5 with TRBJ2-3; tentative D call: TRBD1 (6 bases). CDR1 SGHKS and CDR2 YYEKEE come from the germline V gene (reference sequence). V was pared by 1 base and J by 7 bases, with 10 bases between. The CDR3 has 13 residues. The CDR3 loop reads CASSLYRENTQYF. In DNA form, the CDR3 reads TGTGCCAGCAGCTTGTACAGGGAGAATACGCAGTATTTT. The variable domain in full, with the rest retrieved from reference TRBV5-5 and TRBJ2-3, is DAGVTQSPTHLIKTRGQQVTLRCSPISGHKSVSWYQQVLGQGPQFIFQYYEKEERGRGNFPDRFSARQFPNYSSELNVNALLLGDSALYLCASSLYRENTQYFGPGTRLTVL.

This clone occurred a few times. CDR3 sequence: CASSLGPNSPLHF. DNA of the CDR3: TGTGCCAGCAGCTTAGGGCCGAATTCACCCCTCCACTTT. The rearrangement joins TRBV11-3 to TRBJ1-6; unclear D gene. The germline CDR1 and CDR2 sequences are SGHNT and YENEEA. The CDR3 runs to 13 residues. Trimming took 1 base from V and 7 from J, leaving 5 bases between them.

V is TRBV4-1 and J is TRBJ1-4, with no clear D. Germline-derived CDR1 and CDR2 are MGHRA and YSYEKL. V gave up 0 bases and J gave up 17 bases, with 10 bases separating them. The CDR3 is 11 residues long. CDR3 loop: CASSQEGRIFF. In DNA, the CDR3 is TGCGCCAGCAGCCAAGAGGGGAGGATATTTTTT.

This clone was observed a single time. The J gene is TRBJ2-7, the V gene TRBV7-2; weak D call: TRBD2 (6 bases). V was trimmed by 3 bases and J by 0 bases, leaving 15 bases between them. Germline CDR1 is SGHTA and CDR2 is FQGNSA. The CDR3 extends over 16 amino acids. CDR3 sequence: CASSFGGLQSSYEQYF. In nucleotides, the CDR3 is TGTGCCAGCAGCTTCGGGGGACTCCAAAGCTCCTACGAGCAGTACTTC.

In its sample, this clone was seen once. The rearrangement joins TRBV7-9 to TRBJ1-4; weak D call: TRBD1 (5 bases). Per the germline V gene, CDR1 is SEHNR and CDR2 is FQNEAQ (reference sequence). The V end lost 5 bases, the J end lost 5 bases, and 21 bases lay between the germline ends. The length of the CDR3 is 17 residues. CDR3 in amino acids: CASSHSMQGSPNEKLFF. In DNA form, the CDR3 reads TGTGCCAGCAGCCATTCTATGCAGGGCAGCCCAAATGAAAAACTGTTTTTT.

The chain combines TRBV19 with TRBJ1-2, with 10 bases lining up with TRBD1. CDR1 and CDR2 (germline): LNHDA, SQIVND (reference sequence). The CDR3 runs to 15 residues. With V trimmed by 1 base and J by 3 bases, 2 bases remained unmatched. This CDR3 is CASSIAGTGDYGYTF. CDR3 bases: TGTGCCAGTAGTATAGCGGGGACAGGGGACTATGGCTACACCTTC. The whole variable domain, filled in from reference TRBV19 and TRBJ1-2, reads DGGITQSPKYLFRKEGQNVTLSCEQNLNHDAMYWYRQDPGQGLRLIYYSQIVNDFQKGDIAEGYSVSREKKESFPLTVTSAQKNPTAFYLCASSIAGTGDYGYTFGSGTRLTVV.

The CDR3 protein is CASRSPSASGSIAGEQYF. CDR3 nucleotide sequence: TGTGCCAGCAGATCCCCTAGTGCTAGCGGGAGCATTGCAGGCGAGCAGTACTTC. The chain couples TRBV28 to TRBJ2-7, with 10 bases lining up with TRBD2. The CDR3 is 18 residues long. V was clipped by 6 bases and J by 6 bases; unmatched bases: 20. The germline gives CDR1 MDHEN, CDR2 SYDVKM.

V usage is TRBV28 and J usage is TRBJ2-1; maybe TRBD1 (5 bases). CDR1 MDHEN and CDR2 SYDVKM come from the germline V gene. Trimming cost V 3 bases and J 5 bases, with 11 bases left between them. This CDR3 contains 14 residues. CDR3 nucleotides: TGTGCCAGCAGTTTTTTTTCAGGGAACAATGAGCAGTTCTTC. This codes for CASSFFSGNNEQFF.